A selection of T cell receptor beta chains follows, all from one sample in a study of control samples from healthy donors and cancer patients. The method was immunoSEQ multiplex PCR; TCRdb's version includes in-frame clones alone and lacks a portion of them. The profile shows 400,000 to 450,000 clones, approximately 90% of them singletons. The sequencing sample was made of PBMCs. These receptors came from a man aged 35 to 55 with head and neck cancer. Each CDR3 is given with its conserved first and last residue.

CASSPYDRDTEAFF,TRBJ1-1,14,TRBV27
CASSPSGGSYEQYF,TRBJ2-7,14,TRBV18
CASSLVSRARETQYF,TRBJ2-5,15,TRBV5-1
CASSYSGNEQFF,TRBJ2-1,12,TRBV6-5
CASSYSPSLGYTF,TRBJ1-2,13,TRBV6-5
CASSPDFGEGNTIYF,TRBJ1-3,15,TRBV7-9
CASSTDRVDTEAFF,TRBJ1-1,14,TRBV19
CASSLRTGGNTEAFF,TRBJ1-1,15,TRBV28
CASSQDRFNQPQHF,TRBJ1-5,14,TRBV11-2
CASSQDPYSSGANVLTF,TRBJ2-6,17,TRBV3-1/TRBV3-2
CASSLGTEAFF,TRBJ1-1,11,TRBV28
CASSQVLSTSRRNEQFF,TRBJ2-1,17,TRBV3-1/TRBV3-2
CASSQDSSGFWEKLFF,TRBJ1-4,16,TRBV3-1/TRBV3-2
CATSRDYLGNSPLHF,TRBJ1-6,15,TRBV15
CASSESRLAGDSSYNEQFF,TRBJ2-1,19,TRBV10-1
CASSSPGQSNTGELFF,TRBJ2-2,16,TRBV5-4
CASRPASRETQYF,TRBJ2-5,13,TRBV6-5
CAWSVGLLKTYNEQFF,TRBJ2-1,16,TRBV30
CASSLETSGGYEQYF,TRBJ2-7,15,TRBV7-8
CASRTSGIYEQYF,TRBJ2-7,13,TRBV7-2
CASSYGTSEQYF,TRBJ2-7,12,TRBV6-6
CASSESGYRGAGPDTQYF,TRBJ2-3,18,TRBV10-1
CASSLAGTSTGELFF,TRBJ2-2,15,TRBV7-9
CASSQDRTGGAWGEQYF,TRBJ2-7,17,TRBV4-2
CASRGTESSYEQYF,TRBJ2-7,14,TRBV2
CATSSGTGGAKNIQYF,TRBJ2-4,16,TRBV24-1
CASSLSVMGKFGAFF,TRBJ1-1,15,TRBV6-5
CASSLWGGSGRADNEQFF,TRBJ2-1,18,TRBV28
CASSLGSALFSGNTIYF,TRBJ1-3,17,TRBV5-1
CASRRTGGTYEQYF,TRBJ2-7,14,TRBV2
CASSLRARGAGGGTDTQYF,TRBJ2-3,19,TRBV11-2
CASSPGTSSGDEQYF,TRBJ2-7,15,TRBV27
CAWSNGPGGYTF,TRBJ1-2,12,TRBV30
CASMISGRGYNEQFF,TRBJ2-1,15,TRBV10-2
CASSSPGQTYEQYF,TRBJ2-7,14,TRBV28
CASTIRQDRYNQPQHF,TRBJ1-5,16,TRBV28
CASSGTFSNQPQHF,TRBJ1-5,14,TRBV25-1